This T cell receptor (beta chain) appears in the sequencing data of a study of cytomegalovirus exposure and HLA in healthy donors. At the level of the study: Of a few hundred genotyped donors, roughly 81% grouped in the Caucasian-associated ancestry cluster. Study-wide results and caveats: Available immune exposure information covered CMV serostatus only. Among TCR beta chains, those listed as cytomegalovirus-associated numbered fewer than 200. Upon later analysis, TCR association rates were observed to vary by HLA locus, being highest for DRB1 and lowest for HLA-C.

On this clone itself: Its antigen is currently unknown.

This CDR3 region has 15 residues. V gave up 7 bases and J gave up 0 bases, with 16 bases separating them. PCR primers comprised 60 Vbeta and 13 Jbeta primers. Profiled with immunoSEQ multiplex PCR; TCRdb holds only in-frame clones, not every one. The sample's table shows more than 95,000 clones. Sequenced material: PBMCs. This TCR was sampled from a middle-aged man in good health and CMV-seronegative. The rearrangement joins TRBV23-1 to TRBJ2-7; D remains ambiguous. TRBV23-1 is an open reading frame, and its role is uncertain. The DNA of the CDR3 is TGCGCCAGCAAGTTGCCGAGGCCGGGCTCCTACGAGCAGTACTTC. This translates into CASKLPRPGSYEQYF.